The clone carrying this T cell receptor (beta chain) was found a few times. Its antigen is not identified. TCRdb recomputed calls from the RACE reads with MiXCR, one row per CDR3 protein. The sample records over 75,000 distinct CDR3 sequences, 11% being singletons. Indicated time point: patch test 3, about 24 weeks after DPC sensitization. The treatment: therapeutic diphenylcyclopropenone sensitization with weekly scalp DPC. The record originates from a study of human T cells and chemical hapten exposure. Study as a whole: Donors were sensitized with 2% DPC on the upper inner arm. Throughout the approximately 24-week study, diphenylcyclopropenone was applied weekly to the patients' scalps.

Germline CDR1 is SGHDN and CDR2 is FVKESK. This CDR3 contains 17 residues. Trimming took 6 bases from V and 0 from J, leaving 17 bases between them. Whole-study results and caveats: PT1 expanded TCR numbers rose with patch test score. TCRs exceeding 1 in 1000 frequency stayed unchanged with DPC sensitization.

The clonotype was recovered from a woman aged 25 to 39 with alopecia areata. Some clones in this sample may be carry-over from other donors' samples. Sequencing was performed on whole blood, taken in connection with sensitization to the hapten diphenylcyclopropenone (DPC). V and J are TRBV14 and TRBJ1-4; D may be TRBD1 (6 bases). DNA for the CDR3: TGTGCCAGCAGTATACAGGGCCACCCTACAACTAATGAAAAACTGTTTTTT. It specifies CASSIQGHPTTNEKLFF.